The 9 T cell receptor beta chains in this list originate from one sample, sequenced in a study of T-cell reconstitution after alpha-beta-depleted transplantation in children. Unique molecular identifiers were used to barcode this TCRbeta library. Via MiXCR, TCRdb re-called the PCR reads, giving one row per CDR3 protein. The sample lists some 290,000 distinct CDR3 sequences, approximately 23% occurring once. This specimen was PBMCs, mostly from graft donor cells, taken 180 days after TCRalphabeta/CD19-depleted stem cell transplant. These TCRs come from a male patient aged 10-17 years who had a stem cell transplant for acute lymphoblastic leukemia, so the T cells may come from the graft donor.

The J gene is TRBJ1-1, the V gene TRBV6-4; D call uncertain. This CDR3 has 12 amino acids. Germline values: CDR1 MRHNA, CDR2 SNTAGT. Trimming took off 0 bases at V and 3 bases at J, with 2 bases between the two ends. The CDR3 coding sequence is TGTGCCAGCAGTGACTCATACACTGAAGCTTTCTTT. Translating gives CASSDSYTEAFF.

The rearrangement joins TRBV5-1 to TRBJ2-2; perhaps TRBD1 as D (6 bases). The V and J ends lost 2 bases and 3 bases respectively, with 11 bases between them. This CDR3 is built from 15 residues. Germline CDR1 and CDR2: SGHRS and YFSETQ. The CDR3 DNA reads TGCGCCAGCAGCTTTGGGGCAGGGGACACCGGGGAGCTGTTTTTT. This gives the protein CASSFGAGDTGELFF.

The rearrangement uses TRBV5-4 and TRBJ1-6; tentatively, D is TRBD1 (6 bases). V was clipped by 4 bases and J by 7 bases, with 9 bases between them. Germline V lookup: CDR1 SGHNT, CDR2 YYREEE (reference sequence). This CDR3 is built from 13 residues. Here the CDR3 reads CASSRQANSPLHF. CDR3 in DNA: TGTGCCAGCAGCCGACAGGCGAATTCACCCCTCCACTTT.

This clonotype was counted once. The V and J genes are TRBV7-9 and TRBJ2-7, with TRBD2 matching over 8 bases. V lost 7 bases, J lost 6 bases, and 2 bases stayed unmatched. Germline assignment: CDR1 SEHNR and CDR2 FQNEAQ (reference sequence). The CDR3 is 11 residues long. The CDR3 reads CASTAGGEQYF. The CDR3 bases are TGTGCCAGCACCGCGGGGGGCGAGCAGTACTTC.

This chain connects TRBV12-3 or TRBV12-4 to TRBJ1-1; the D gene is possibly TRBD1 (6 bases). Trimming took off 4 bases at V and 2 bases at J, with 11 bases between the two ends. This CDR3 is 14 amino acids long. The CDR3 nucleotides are TGTGCCAGCAGTTACCGGGGGGCTAACACTGAAGCTTTCTTT. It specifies CASSYRGANTEAFF.

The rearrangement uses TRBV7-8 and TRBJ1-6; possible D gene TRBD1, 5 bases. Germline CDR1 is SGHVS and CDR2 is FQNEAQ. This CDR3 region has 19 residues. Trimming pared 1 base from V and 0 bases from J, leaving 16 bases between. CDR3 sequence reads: CASSLVGRAHSSYNSPLHF. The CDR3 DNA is TGTGCCAGCAGCTTAGTAGGCAGGGCCCATAGCTCCTATAATTCACCCCTCCACTTT.

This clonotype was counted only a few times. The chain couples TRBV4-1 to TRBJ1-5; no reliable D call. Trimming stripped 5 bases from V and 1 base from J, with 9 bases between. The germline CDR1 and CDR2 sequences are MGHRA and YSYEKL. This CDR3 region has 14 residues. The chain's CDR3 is CASSFVDSNQPQHF. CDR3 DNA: TGCGCCAGCAGCTTCGTGGACAGCAATCAGCCCCAGCATTTT.

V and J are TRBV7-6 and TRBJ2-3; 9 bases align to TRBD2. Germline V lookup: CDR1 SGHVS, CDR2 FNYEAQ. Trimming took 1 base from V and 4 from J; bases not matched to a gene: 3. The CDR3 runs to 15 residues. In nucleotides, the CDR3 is TGTGCCAGCAGCTTAGTTAGCGGGAGAGCAGATACGCAGTATTTT. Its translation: CASSLVSGRADTQYF.

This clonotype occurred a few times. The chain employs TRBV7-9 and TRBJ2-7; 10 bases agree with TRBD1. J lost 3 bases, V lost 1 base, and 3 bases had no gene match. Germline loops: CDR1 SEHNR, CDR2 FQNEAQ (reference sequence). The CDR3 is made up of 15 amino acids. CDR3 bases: TGTGCCAGCAGCTTAGAGACAGGGGGCCACTACGAGCAGTACTTC. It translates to CASSLETGGHYEQYF. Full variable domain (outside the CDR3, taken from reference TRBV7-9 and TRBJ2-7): DTGVSQNPRHKITKRGQNVTFRCDPISEHNRLYWYRQTLGQGPEFLTYFQNEAQLEKSRLLSDRFSAERPKGSFSTLEIQRTEQGDSAMYLCASSLETGGHYEQYFGPGTRLTVT.